This T cell receptor (beta chain) was observed in a study of cytomegalovirus exposure and HLA in healthy donors. The CDR3 totals 14 residues. Germline lookup yields CDR1 MNHEY and CDR2 SMNVEV (reference sequence). The junction had 6 bases not matched to a gene; V was cut back by 6 bases and J by 7 bases. As to this clone: Antigen: not known.

PCR employed 60 Vbeta and 13 Jbeta primers. The assay was immunoSEQ multiplex PCR, and TCRdb's table has in-frame clones only and misses some. The profile shows 90,000 to 120,000 clones, around 77% of them singletons. Study-level results: Among immune exposure information, only CMV serostatus was available.

The receptor was isolated from a male donor in good health and CMV-seronegative. Specimen: PBMCs. The V gene is TRBV27, the J gene TRBJ1-4; 9 nucleotides agree with TRBD1. DNA of the CDR3: TGTGCCAGCAGGTGGGACAGGGTCAGTGAAAAACTGTTTTTT. It yields the protein CASRWDRVSEKLFF.